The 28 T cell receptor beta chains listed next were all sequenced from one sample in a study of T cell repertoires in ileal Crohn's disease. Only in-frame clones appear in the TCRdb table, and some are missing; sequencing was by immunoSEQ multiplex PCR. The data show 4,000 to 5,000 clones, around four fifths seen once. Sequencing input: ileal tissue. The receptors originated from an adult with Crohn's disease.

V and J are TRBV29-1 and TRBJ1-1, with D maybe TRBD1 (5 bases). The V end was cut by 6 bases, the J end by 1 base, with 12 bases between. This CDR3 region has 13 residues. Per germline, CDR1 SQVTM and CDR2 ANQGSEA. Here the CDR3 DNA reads TGCAGCGTCCTTCGAAGGGGGAACACTGAAGCTTTCTTT. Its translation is CSVLRRGNTEAFF. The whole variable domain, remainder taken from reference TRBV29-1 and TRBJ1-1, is SAVISQKPSRDICQRGTSLTIQCQVDSQVTMMFWYRQQPGQSLTLIATANQGSEATYESGFVIDKFPISRPNLTFSTLTVSNMSPEDSSIYLCSVLRRGNTEAFFGQGTRLTVV.

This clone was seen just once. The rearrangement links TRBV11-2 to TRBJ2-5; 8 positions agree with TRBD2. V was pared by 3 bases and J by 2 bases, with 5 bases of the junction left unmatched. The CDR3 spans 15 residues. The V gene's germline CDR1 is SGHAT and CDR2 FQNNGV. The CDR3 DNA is TGTGCCAGCAGCTTGGGCGGGGGGCGACAAGAGACCCAGTACTTC. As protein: CASSLGGGRQETQYF.

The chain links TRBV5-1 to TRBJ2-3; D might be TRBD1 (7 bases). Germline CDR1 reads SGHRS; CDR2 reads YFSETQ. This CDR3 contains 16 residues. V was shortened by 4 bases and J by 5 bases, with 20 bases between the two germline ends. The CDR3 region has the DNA TGCGCCAGCAGCCCCCTGGCAGGGGGGACGGAAGATACGCAGTATTTT. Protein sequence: CASSPLAGGTEDTQYF. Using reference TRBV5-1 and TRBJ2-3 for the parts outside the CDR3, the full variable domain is KAGVTQTPRYLIKTRGQQVTLSCSPISGHRSVSWYQQTPGQGLQFLFEYFSETQRNKGNFPGRFSGRQFSNSRSEMNVSTLELGDSALYLCASSPLAGGTEDTQYFGPGTRLTVL.

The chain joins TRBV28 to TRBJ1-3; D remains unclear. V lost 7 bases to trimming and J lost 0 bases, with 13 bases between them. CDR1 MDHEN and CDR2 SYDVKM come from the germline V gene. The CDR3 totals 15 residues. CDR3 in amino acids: CASNRKTDSGNTIYF. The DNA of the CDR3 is TGTGCCAGCAATAGAAAAACAGACTCTGGAAACACCATATATTTT.

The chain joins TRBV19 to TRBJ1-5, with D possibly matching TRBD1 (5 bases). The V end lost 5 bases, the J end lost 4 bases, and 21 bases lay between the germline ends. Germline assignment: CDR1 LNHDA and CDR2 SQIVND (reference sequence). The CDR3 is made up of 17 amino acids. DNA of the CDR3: TGTGCCAGTAGTTATTCGAGTGGGGGGGTCGGTAATCAGCCCCAGCATTTT. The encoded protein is CASSYSSGGVGNQPQHF.

The CDR3, as DNA: TGTGCCAGCAGCTCCCCCGGGGAAGGAGGGTATGGCTACACCTTC. Amino acid sequence: CASSSPGEGGYGYTF. This chain connects TRBV11-2 to TRBJ1-2; D is undetermined. Germline-derived CDR1 and CDR2 are SGHAT and FQNNGV. V lost 4 bases and J lost 5, with 17 bases in between. This CDR3 is built from 15 residues.

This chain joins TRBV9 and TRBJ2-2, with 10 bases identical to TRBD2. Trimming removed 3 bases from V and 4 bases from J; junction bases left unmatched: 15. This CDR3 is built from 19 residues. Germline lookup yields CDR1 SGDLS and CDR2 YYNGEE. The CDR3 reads CASSGTGTSDLPSTGELFF. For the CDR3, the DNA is TGTGCCAGCAGCGGTACCGGGACTAGCGATTTGCCGAGCACCGGGGAGCTGTTTTTT.

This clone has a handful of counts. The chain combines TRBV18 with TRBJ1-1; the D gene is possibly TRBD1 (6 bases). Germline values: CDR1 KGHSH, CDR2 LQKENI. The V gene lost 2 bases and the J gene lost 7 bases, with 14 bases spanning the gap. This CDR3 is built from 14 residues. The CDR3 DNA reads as TGTGCCAGCTCACCAAAGGCCGGACAGTTTGAAGCTTTCTTT. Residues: CASSPKAGQFEAFF.

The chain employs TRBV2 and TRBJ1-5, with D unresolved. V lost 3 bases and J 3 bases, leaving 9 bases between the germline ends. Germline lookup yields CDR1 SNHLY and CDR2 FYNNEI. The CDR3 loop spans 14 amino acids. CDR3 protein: CASSEGGFNQPQHF. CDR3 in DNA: TGTGCCAGCAGTGAGGGCGGGTTCAATCAGCCCCAGCATTTT.

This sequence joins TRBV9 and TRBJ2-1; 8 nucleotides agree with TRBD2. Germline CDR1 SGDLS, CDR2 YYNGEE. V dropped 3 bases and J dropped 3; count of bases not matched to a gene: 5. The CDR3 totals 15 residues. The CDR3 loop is CASSAGGAFYNEQFF. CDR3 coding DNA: TGTGCCAGCAGCGCCGGGGGGGCATTCTACAATGAGCAGTTCTTC. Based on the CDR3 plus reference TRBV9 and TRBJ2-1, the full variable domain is DSGVTQTPKHLITATGQRVTLRCSPRSGDLSVYWYQQSLDQGLQFLIQYYNGEERAKGNILERFSAQQFPDLHSELNLSSLELGDSALYFCASSAGGAFYNEQFFGPGTRLTVL.

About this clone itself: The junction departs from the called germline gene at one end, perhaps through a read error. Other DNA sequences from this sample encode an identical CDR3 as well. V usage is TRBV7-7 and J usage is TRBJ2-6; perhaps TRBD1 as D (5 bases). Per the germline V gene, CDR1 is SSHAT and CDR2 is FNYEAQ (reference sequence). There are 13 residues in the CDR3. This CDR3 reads CAIAESGANVLTF. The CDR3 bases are TGTGCCATCGCGGAATCTGGGGCCAACGTTCTGACTTTC.

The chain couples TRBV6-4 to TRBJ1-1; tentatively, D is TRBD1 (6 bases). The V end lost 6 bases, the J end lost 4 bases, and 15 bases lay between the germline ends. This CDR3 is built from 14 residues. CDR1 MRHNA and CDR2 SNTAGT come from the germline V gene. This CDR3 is CASRRYTGSTEAFF. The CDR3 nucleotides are TGTGCCAGCAGGAGATATACAGGGAGCACTGAAGCTTTCTTT.

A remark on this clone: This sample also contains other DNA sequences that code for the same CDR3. The CDR3 nucleotides read TGTGCCAGCTCCCCGGGAGGGGGAAGTGAAAAACTGTTTTTT. Residues: CASSPGGGSEKLFF. The chain has TRBV18 and TRBJ1-4, with D tentatively TRBD1 (6 bases). CDR1 and CDR2 (germline): KGHSH, LQKENI. The V end was cut by 6 bases, the J end by 7 bases, with 15 bases between. The CDR3 has 14 amino acids.

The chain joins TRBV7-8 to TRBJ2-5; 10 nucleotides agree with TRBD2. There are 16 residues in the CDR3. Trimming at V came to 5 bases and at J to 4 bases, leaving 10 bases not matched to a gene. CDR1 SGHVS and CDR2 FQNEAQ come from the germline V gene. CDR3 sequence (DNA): TGTGCCAGCAGCGTCTCCAGCGGGGGGGCGGGAGAGACCCAGTACTTC. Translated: CASSVSSGGAGETQYF.

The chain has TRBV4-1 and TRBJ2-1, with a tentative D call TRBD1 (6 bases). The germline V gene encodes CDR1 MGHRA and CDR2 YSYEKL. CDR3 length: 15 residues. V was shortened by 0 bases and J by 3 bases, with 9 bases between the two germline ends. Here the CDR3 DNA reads TGCGCCAGCAGCCAAGACGGGACAAACTACAATGAGCAGTTCTTC. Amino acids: CASSQDGTNYNEQFF.

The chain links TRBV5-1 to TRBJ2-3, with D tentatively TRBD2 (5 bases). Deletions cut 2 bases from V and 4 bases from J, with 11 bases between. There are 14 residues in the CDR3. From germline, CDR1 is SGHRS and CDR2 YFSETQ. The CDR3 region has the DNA TGCGCCAGCAGCTTCGGACTCGTCGCAGATACGCAGTATTTT. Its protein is CASSFGLVADTQYF.

CDR3 coding DNA: TGTGCCAGCAGCTACCAGAGACAGGTATCGGGCTACACCTTC. It is translated as CASSYQRQVSGYTF. The V gene is TRBV11-2, the J gene TRBJ1-2; perhaps TRBD1 as D (6 bases). The CDR3 runs to 14 residues. The V end lost 4 bases, the J end lost 8 bases, and 17 bases lay between the germline ends. Looked up from germline, CDR1 is SGHAT and CDR2 is FQNNGV. The entire variable domain, with the rest obtained from reference TRBV11-2 and TRBJ1-2, is as follows: EAGVAQSPRYKIIEKRQSVAFWCNPISGHATLYWYQQILGQGPKLLIQFQNNGVVDDSQLPKDRFSAERLKGVDSTLKIQPAKLEDSAVYLCASSYQRQVSGYTFGSGTRLTVV.

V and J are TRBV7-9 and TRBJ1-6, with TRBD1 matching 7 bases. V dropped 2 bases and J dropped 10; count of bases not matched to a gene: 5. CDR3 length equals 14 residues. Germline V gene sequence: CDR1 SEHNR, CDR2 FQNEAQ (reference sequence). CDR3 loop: CASSLSAGGSPLHF. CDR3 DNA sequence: TGTGCCAGCAGCTTAAGCGCAGGGGGATCACCCCTCCACTTT. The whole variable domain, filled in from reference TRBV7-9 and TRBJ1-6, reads DTGVSQNPRHKITKRGQNVTFRCDPISEHNRLYWYRQTLGQGPEFLTYFQNEAQLEKSRLLSDRFSAERPKGSFSTLEIQRTEQGDSAMYLCASSLSAGGSPLHFGNGTRLTVT.

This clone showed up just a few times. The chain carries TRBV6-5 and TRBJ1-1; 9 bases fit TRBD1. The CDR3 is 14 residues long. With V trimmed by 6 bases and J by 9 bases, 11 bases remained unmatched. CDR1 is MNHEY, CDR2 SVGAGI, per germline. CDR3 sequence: CASSLTQTGGKAFF. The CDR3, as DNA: TGTGCCAGCAGCTTAACACAGACAGGGGGGAAAGCTTTCTTT.

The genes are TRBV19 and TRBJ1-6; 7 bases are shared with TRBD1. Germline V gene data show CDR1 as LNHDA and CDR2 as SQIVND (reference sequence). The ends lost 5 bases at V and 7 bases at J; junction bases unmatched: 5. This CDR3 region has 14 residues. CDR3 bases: TGTGCCAGTAGTGTCCGGGACAGAAATTCACCCCTCCACTTT. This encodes CASSVRDRNSPLHF.

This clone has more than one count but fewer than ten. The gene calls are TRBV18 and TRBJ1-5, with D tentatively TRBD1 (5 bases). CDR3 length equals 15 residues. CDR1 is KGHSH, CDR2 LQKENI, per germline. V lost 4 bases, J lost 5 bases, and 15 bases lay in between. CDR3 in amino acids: CASSQRQSSDQPQHF. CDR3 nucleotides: TGTGCCAGCTCACAGAGACAGAGCAGTGATCAGCCCCAGCATTTT.

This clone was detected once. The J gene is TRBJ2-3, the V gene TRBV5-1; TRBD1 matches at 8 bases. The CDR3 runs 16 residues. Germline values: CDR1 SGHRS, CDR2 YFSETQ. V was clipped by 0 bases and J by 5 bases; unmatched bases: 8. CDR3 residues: CASSLEGRGQVDTQYF. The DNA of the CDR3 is TGCGCCAGCAGCTTGGAGGGCAGGGGGCAGGTAGATACGCAGTATTTT.

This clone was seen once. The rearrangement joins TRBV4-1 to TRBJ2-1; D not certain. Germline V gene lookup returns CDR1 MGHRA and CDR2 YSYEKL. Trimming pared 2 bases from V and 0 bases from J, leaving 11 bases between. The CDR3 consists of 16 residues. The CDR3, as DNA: TGCGCCAGCAGCCAAACAGAAACAAGCTCCTACAATGAGCAGTTCTTC. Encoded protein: CASSQTETSSYNEQFF.

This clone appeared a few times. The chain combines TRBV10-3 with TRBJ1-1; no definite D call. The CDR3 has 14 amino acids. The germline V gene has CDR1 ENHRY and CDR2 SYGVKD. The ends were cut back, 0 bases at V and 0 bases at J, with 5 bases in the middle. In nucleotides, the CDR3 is TGTGCCATCAGTGAGTCGAACATGAACACTGAAGCTTTCTTT. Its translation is CAISESNMNTEAFF.

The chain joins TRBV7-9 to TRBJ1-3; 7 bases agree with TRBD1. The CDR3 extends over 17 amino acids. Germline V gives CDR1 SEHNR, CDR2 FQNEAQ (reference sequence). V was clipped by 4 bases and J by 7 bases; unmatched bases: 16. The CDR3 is CASSSFGTAGEGNTIYF. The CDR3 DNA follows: TGTGCCAGCAGCTCCTTTGGGACAGCCGGAGAAGGGAACACCATATATTTT.

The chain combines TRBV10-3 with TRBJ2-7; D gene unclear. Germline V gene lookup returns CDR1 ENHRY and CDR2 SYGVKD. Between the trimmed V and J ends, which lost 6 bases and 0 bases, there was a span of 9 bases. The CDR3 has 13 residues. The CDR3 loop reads CAISLDISYEQYF. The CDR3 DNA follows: TGTGCCATCAGCCTCGACATCTCCTACGAGCAGTACTTC.

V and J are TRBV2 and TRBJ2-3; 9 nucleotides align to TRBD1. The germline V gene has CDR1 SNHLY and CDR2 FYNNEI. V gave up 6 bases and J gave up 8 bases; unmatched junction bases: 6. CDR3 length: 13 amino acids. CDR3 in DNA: TGTGCCAGCAGCGACCGACAGGGGGGTACGCAGTATTTT. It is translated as CASSDRQGGTQYF.

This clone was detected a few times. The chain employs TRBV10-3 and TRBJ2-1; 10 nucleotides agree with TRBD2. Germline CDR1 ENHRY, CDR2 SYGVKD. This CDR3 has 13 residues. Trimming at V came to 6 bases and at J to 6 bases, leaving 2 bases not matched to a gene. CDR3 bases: TGTGCCATCAGGAGCGGGGGGGCCAATGAGCAGTTCTTC. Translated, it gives CAIRSGGANEQFF.